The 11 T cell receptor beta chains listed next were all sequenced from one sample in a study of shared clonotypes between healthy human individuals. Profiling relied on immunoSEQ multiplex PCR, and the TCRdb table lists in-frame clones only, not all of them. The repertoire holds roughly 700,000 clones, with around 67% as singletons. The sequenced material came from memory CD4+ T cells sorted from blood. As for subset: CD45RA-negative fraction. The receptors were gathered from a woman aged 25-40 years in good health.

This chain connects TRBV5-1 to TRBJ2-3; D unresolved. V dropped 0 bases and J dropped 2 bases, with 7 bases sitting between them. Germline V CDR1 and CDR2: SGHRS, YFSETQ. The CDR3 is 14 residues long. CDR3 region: CASSLAEHTDTQYF. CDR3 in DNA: TGCGCCAGCAGCTTGGCCGAGCACACAGATACGCAGTATTTT.

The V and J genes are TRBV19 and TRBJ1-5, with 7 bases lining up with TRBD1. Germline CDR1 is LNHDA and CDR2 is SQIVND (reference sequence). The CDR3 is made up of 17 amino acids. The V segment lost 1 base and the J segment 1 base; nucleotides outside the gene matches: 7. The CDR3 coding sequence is TGTGCCAGTAGTATAGGAGAAGGGACAGCAAGCAATCAGCCCCAGCATTTT. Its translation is CASSIGEGTASNQPQHF. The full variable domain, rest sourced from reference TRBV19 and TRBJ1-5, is DGGITQSPKYLFRKEGQNVTLSCEQNLNHDAMYWYRQDPGQGLRLIYYSQIVNDFQKGDIAEGYSVSREKKESFPLTVTSAQKNPTAFYLCASSIGEGTASNQPQHFGDGTRLSIL.

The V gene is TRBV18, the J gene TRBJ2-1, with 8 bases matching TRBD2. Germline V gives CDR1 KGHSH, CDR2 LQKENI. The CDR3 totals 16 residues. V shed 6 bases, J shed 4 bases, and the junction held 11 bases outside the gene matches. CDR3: CASSLEALAAYNEQFF. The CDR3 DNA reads TGTGCCAGCTCCCTGGAGGCACTAGCGGCATACAATGAGCAGTTCTTC.

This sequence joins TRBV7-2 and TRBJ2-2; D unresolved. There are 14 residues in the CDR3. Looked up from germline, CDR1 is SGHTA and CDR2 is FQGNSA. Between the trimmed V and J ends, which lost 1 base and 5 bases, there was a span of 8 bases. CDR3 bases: TGTGCCAGCAGCTTAGGATCGCGGACCGGGGAGCTGTTTTTT. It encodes CASSLGSRTGELFF.

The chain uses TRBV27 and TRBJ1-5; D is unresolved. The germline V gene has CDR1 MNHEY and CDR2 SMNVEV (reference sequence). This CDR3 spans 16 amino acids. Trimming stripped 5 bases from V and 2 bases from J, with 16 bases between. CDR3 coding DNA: TGTGCCAGCAGTCCCCGCCGGGGTAGAGGCAATCAGCCCCAGCATTTT. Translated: CASSPRRGRGNQPQHF.

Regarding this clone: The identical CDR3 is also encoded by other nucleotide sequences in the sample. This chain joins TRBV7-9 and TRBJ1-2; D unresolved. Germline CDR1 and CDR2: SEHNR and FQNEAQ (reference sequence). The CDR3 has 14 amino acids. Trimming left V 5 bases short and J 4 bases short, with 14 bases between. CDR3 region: CASSPPDRVYGYTF. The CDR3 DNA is TGTGCCAGCAGCCCGCCGGACCGCGTCTATGGCTACACCTTC.

CDR3 nucleotide sequence: TGTGCCAGCAGCTTAGCAGTAGCGGGAGGGGGTACGCAGTATTTT. Encoded protein: CASSLAVAGGGTQYF. The chain has TRBV7-2 and TRBJ2-3; TRBD2 aligns across 11 bases. The CDR3 loop spans 15 amino acids. Trimming at V came to 0 bases and at J to 8 bases, leaving 4 bases not matched to a gene. Germline CDR1 reads SGHTA; CDR2 reads FQGNSA. Filled out from reference TRBV7-2 and TRBJ2-3, the complete variable domain reads GAGVSQSPSNKVTEKGKDVELRCDPISGHTALYWYRQSLGQGLEFLIYFQGNSAPDKSGLPSDRFSAERTGGSVSTLTIQRTQQEDSAVYLCASSLAVAGGGTQYFGPGTRLTVL.

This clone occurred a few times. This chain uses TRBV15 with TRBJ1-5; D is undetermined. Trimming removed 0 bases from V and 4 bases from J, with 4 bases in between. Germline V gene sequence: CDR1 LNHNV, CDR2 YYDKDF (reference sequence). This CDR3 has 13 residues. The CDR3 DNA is TGTGCCACCAGCAGAGAGGCAAATCAGCCCCAGCATTTT. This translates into CATSREANQPQHF.

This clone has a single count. The CDR3 region is CASSQGRGGEKLFF. DNA for the CDR3: TGTGCCAGCAGCCAAGGCAGGGGGGGCGAAAAACTGTTTTTT. J is TRBJ1-4 and V is TRBV4-2, with 7 bases fitting TRBD1. The CDR3 consists of 14 residues. With 1 base clipped from V and 8 bases from J, the junction kept 4 bases outside the gene matches. Germline CDR1 LGHNA, CDR2 YNFKEQ.

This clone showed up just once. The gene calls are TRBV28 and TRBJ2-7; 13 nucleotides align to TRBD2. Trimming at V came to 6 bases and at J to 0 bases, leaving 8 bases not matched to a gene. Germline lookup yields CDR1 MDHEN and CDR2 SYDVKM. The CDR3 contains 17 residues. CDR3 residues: CASRRPGLAGNSYEQYF. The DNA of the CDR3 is TGTGCCAGCAGACGACCGGGACTAGCGGGGAACTCCTACGAGCAGTACTTC.

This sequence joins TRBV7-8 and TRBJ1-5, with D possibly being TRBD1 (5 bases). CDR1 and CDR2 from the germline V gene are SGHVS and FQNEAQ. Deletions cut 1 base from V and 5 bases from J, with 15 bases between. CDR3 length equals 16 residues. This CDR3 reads CASSLGGQGGYQPQHF. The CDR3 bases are TGTGCCAGCAGCTTAGGAGGGCAGGGCGGTTATCAGCCCCAGCATTTT. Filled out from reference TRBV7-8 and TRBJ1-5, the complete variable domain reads GAGVSQSPRYKVAKRGQDVALRCDPISGHVSLFWYQQALGQGPEFLTYFQNEAQLDKSGLPSDRFFAERPEGSVSTLKIQRTQQEDSAVYLCASSLGGQGGYQPQHFGDGTRLSIL.